Shown below are 30 T cell receptor beta chains from a single sample sequenced in a study of human T cells and chemical hapten exposure. TCRdb called the RACE reads again in MiXCR, with one record for every CDR3 protein. The sample has 300,000 to 450,000 distinct CDR3 sequences, 5.1% seen once. The time point here: pre-sensitization, week 0. Treatment specified: therapeutic diphenylcyclopropenone sensitization with weekly scalp DPC. The specimen comprised whole blood, sampled in connection with sensitization to the hapten diphenylcyclopropenone (DPC). Receptor source: a woman aged 45-65 years with alopecia areata. Some clones in this sample may be carry-over from other donors' samples.

This clonotype occurred a few times. V is TRBV4-1 and J is TRBJ2-3, with a tentative D call TRBD2 (6 bases). The CDR3 extends over 17 amino acids. Per the germline V gene, CDR1 is MGHRA and CDR2 is YSYEKL. V was cut by 4 bases and J by 3 bases, with 20 bases left in between. The DNA for the CDR3 is TGCGCCAGCAGCCTTTCCTACGGGGGATTCGTGACAGATACGCAGTATTTT. Its protein is CASSLSYGGFVTDTQYF.

The DNA for the CDR3 is TGTGCCAGCAGGATGACAACAGGGAACACTGAAGCTTTCTTT. Translating it yields CASRMTTGNTEAFF. This rearrangement joins TRBV12-3 or TRBV12-4 to TRBJ1-1, with TRBD1 as a possible D gene (5 bases). The CDR3 contains 14 residues. V was shortened by 6 bases and J by 1 base, with 12 bases between the two germline ends.

The chain carries TRBV20-1 and TRBJ2-7; TRBD1 might be the D (6 bases). Germline CDR1 reads DFQATT; CDR2 reads SNEGSKA (reference sequence). The V end was cut by 3 bases, the J end by 4 bases, with 13 bases between. CDR3 length: 13 amino acids. CDR3 sequence reads: CSASFGRGYEQYF. The CDR3 bases are TGCAGTGCTAGTTTCGGCAGGGGTTACGAGCAGTACTTC.

This clonotype was counted many times. This chain connects TRBV12-3 or TRBV12-4 to TRBJ2-3; perhaps TRBD1 as D (6 bases). The CDR3 has 13 residues. V lost 6 bases and J 4 bases, leaving 11 bases between the germline ends. The CDR3 here is CASSPDSADTQYF. CDR3 coding DNA: TGTGCCAGCAGCCCGGACAGTGCAGATACGCAGTATTTT.

There are a few counts of this clonotype. The V gene is TRBV20-1, the J gene TRBJ2-3; D not resolved. Germline assignment: CDR1 DFQATT and CDR2 SNEGSKA (reference sequence). The CDR3 has 11 amino acids. CDR3 bases: TGCAGCGTGCCCGACACAGATACGCAGTATTTT. Residues: CSVPDTDTQYF.

This clonotype was counted between two and nine times. Here the CDR3 reads CASSLDETGGIYGYTF. The CDR3 nucleotides read TGTGCCAGCAGCTTAGACGAAACAGGGGGCATCTATGGCTACACCTTC. The V gene is TRBV7-2, the J gene TRBJ1-2; 9 bases are a match to TRBD1. The CDR3 consists of 16 residues. Germline V lookup: CDR1 SGHTA, CDR2 FQGNSA. Trimming cost V 1 base and J 4 bases; bases outside gene matches: 7.

Ten or more counts support this clonotype. CDR3 DNA sequence: TGTGCCACCAGTGACCCGGGACAGGGGACAGATACGCAGTATTTT. The encoded protein is CATSDPGQGTDTQYF. The rearrangement joins TRBV24-1 to TRBJ2-3, with 10 bases fitting TRBD1. After removal of 4 bases from V and 3 bases from J, the junction contained 3 bases not matched to a gene. Per the germline V gene, CDR1 is KGHDR and CDR2 is SFDVKD. This CDR3 spans 15 amino acids.

The rearrangement links TRBV2 to TRBJ1-1; 8 bases are a match to TRBD1. Germline CDR1 and CDR2: SNHLY and FYNNEI. This CDR3 contains 15 residues. Trimming removed 4 bases from V and 5 bases from J; junction bases left unmatched: 9. The DNA for the CDR3 is TGTGCCAGCAGTGGAATGACAGGGGTTCGAACTGAAGCTTTCTTT. Amino acid sequence: CASSGMTGVRTEAFF.

Concerning this clonotype itself: Given a much more abundant clone one base away, this may be a read error. This sequence joins TRBV18 and TRBJ2-3; weak D call: TRBD1 (6 bases). The CDR3 has 15 amino acids. Germline V lookup: CDR1 KGHSH, CDR2 LQKENI. CDR3: CDSSPGVTNTDTQYF. CDR3 in DNA: TGTGACAGCTCACCAGGGGTTACTAACACAGATACGCAGTATTTT.

This clonotype has only one observation. A much more abundant neighbour one base away suggests this may be a read error. This chain joins TRBV13 and TRBJ1-1, with D tentatively TRBD1 (6 bases). Germline V lookup: CDR1 PRHDT, CDR2 FYEKMQ (reference sequence). The CDR3 spans 13 residues. The CDR3 reads CASSSGQSTEALF. For the CDR3, the DNA is TGTGCCAGCAGCTCGGGACAATCGACTGAAGCTCTCTTT.

The chain uses TRBV9 and TRBJ2-3; tentatively, D is TRBD2 (6 bases). The V gene's germline CDR1 is SGDLS and CDR2 YYNGEE. Trimming took 3 bases from V and 0 from J, leaving 11 bases between them. The CDR3 is 15 residues long. The CDR3: CASSGLATSTDTQYF. The CDR3 DNA reads TGTGCCAGCAGCGGTCTAGCGACTAGCACAGATACGCAGTATTTT.

This clonotype was seen at least ten times. The J gene is TRBJ2-5, the V gene TRBV12-3 or TRBV12-4; 8 bases line up with TRBD2. Unmatched junction bases numbered 2, after V lost 1 base and J lost 4 bases. This CDR3 contains 14 residues. CDR3 in amino acids: CASSLEAGGETQYF. The DNA for the CDR3 is TGTGCCAGCAGTTTAGAGGCGGGGGGAGAGACCCAGTACTTC.

This clonotype was picked up many times. V and J are TRBV10-2 and TRBJ1-2; no firm D call. The V end was cut by 2 bases, the J end by 7 bases, with 11 bases between. This CDR3 region has 13 residues. Per the germline V gene, CDR1 is WSHSY and CDR2 is SAAADI. CDR3 protein: CASSEGPEGGYTF. DNA of the CDR3: TGCGCCAGCAGTGAGGGCCCCGAGGGTGGCTACACCTTC.

This clonotype was counted ten times or more. The chain couples TRBV29-1 to TRBJ2-1; TRBD1 matches at 8 bases. This CDR3 is 13 amino acids long. V shed 7 bases, J shed 0 bases, and the junction held 2 bases outside the gene matches. CDR1 is SQVTM, CDR2 ANQGSEA, per germline. The CDR3 loop is CSGDRGSYNEQFF. The CDR3 DNA reads as TGCAGCGGTGACAGGGGCTCCTACAATGAGCAGTTCTTC.

This clonotype appeared many times. This chain links TRBV5-6 with TRBJ2-3; D call uncertain. Germline CDR1 and CDR2: SGHDT and YYEEEE. The CDR3 has 15 residues. Between the trimmed V and J ends, which lost 0 bases and 6 bases, there was a span of 14 bases. In DNA form, the CDR3 reads TGTGCCAGCAGCTTGGGAGGTGGGGTCTGGGATACGCAGTATTTT. This encodes CASSLGGGVWDTQYF.

The chain combines TRBV12-3 or TRBV12-4 with TRBJ1-1; possible D gene TRBD1, 5 bases. V lost 2 bases to trimming and J lost 5 bases, with 12 bases between them. The CDR3 runs to 14 residues. CDR3 in amino acids: CASSLTGGVTEAFF. DNA of the CDR3: TGTGCCAGCAGTTTAACAGGTGGGGTGACTGAAGCTTTCTTT.

This clonotype was seen more than once but under ten times. The chain employs TRBV7-2 and TRBJ2-4; 13 bases line up with TRBD2. This CDR3 has 20 amino acids. The V and J ends lost 5 bases and 8 bases, in that order; junction bases with no gene match: 21. Germline V gene data show CDR1 as SGHTA and CDR2 as FQGNSA. CDR3 amino acids: CASSRSPKTSGRFQEDIQYF. In nucleotides, the CDR3 is TGTGCCAGCAGCCGCAGCCCCAAGACTAGCGGGAGGTTCCAGGAAGACATTCAGTACTTC. Based on the CDR3 plus reference TRBV7-2 and TRBJ2-4, the full variable domain is GAGVSQSPSNKVTEKGKDVELRCDPISGHTALYWYRQSLGQGLEFLIYFQGNSAPDKSGLPSDRFSAERTGGSVSTLTIQRTQQEDSAVYLCASSRSPKTSGRFQEDIQYFGAGTRLSVL.

This clonotype was counted at least ten times. This chain links TRBV6-1 with TRBJ2-7; D perhaps matches TRBD1 (6 bases). The CDR3 length is 14 residues. The V end was cut by 3 bases, the J end by 2 bases, with 11 bases between. Germline loops: CDR1 MNHNS, CDR2 SASEGT. The CDR3 sequence is CASSEDSSPYEQYF. CDR3 nucleotide sequence: TGTGCCAGCAGTGAGGACAGTTCCCCCTACGAGCAGTACTTC.

There are many counts of this clonotype. This chain joins TRBV7-2 and TRBJ1-2, with 10 bases aligning to TRBD1. With 5 bases clipped from V and 3 bases from J, the junction kept 6 bases outside the gene matches. Germline CDR1 and CDR2: SGHTA and FQGNSA. This CDR3 has 15 amino acids. The CDR3 DNA reads TGTGCCAGCAGCCCGAGACAGGGGGCGCACTATGGCTACACCTTC. Translating gives CASSPRQGAHYGYTF.

This clonotype was seen at least ten times. The chain is built from TRBV20-1 and TRBJ2-7; D might be TRBD2 (6 bases). Germline V lookup: CDR1 DFQATT, CDR2 SNEGSKA (reference sequence). V lost 5 bases to trimming and J lost 2 bases, with 16 bases between them. There are 14 residues in the CDR3. CDR3 sequence reads: CSAQRREPPYEQYF. The CDR3, as DNA: TGCAGTGCTCAGCGGCGGGAACCTCCCTACGAGCAGTACTTC.

This clonotype was seen many times. The chain has TRBV12-3 or TRBV12-4 and TRBJ1-2; tentative D call: TRBD1 (6 bases). This CDR3 is 11 amino acids long. The CDR3 is CASLGARGYTF. CDR3 DNA sequence: TGTGCTTCCCTGGGGGCAAGAGGCTACACCTTC.

This clonotype has a count of ten or more. The rearrangement joins TRBV18 to TRBJ1-3, with D unclear. The length of the CDR3 is 17 residues. With 6 bases removed from V and 1 base from J, the gap between germline ends came to 19 bases. The germline V gene has CDR1 KGHSH and CDR2 LQKENI. CDR3 in amino acids: CASSPALVEGSGNTIYF. The CDR3 bases are TGTGCCAGCTCGCCCGCCCTCGTTGAAGGATCTGGAAACACCATATATTTT.

The sample holds many counts of this clonotype. The rearrangement uses TRBV7-9 and TRBJ2-2; TRBD2 matches 11 bases. CDR1 SEHNR and CDR2 FQNEAQ come from the germline V gene (reference sequence). The CDR3 runs to 15 residues. V shed 4 bases, J shed 5 bases, and the junction held 3 bases outside the gene matches. The CDR3 sequence: CASSSTSGSTGELFF. The CDR3, as DNA: TGTGCCAGCAGCTCCACTAGCGGGAGTACCGGGGAGCTGTTTTTT.

This chain joins TRBV12-3 or TRBV12-4 and TRBJ1-2; tentative D call: TRBD1 (6 bases). The CDR3 has 13 residues. V gave up 7 bases and J gave up 7 bases, with 16 bases separating them. The CDR3 reads CASTSQGHSGYTF. CDR3 in DNA: TGTGCCAGCACCTCCCAGGGGCACTCTGGCTACACCTTC.

At least ten counts were recorded for this clonotype. This chain joins TRBV7-2 and TRBJ2-5, with D maybe TRBD2 (5 bases). V lost 4 bases and J 7 bases, leaving 13 bases between the germline ends. The germline gives CDR1 SGHTA, CDR2 FQGNSA. The CDR3 length is 13 residues. This CDR3 is CASSSLGGGTQYF. CDR3 nucleotide sequence: TGTGCCAGCAGCTCACTAGGCGGTGGGACCCAGTACTTC.

CDR3: CASSLSPRTVPAFF. The DNA of the CDR3 is TGTGCCAGCAGCTTATCCCCCCGGACAGTCCCAGCTTTCTTT. The chain recombines TRBV7-2 with TRBJ1-1; TRBD1 is a possible D gene (6 bases). Germline V gene data show CDR1 as SGHTA and CDR2 as FQGNSA. V lost 2 bases and J 10 bases, leaving 17 bases between the germline ends. The CDR3 is made up of 14 amino acids.

This clonotype has ten or more counts. The chain links TRBV28 to TRBJ2-6, with D uncertain. This CDR3 is built from 13 residues. The V end was cut by 2 bases, the J end by 11 bases, with 10 bases between. Per the germline V gene, CDR1 is MDHEN and CDR2 is SYDVKM. The CDR3: CASSLGVFDVLTF. Written as DNA, the CDR3 is TGTGCCAGCAGTTTAGGTGTCTTTGACGTCCTGACTTTC. The full variable domain, with the rest looked up from reference TRBV28 and TRBJ2-6, is DVKVTQSSRYLVKRTGEKVFLECVQDMDHENMFWYRQDPGLGLRLIYFSYDVKMKEKGDIPEGYSVSREKKERFSLILESASTNQTSMYLCASSLGVFDVLTFGAGSRLTVL.

The J gene is TRBJ2-2, the V gene TRBV5-4, with 7 positions matching TRBD1. The CDR3 has 15 amino acids. Germline V gene lookup returns CDR1 SGHNT and CDR2 YYREEE (reference sequence). Trimming cost V 5 bases and J 2 bases; bases outside gene matches: 6. The CDR3 coding sequence is TGTGCCAGCAGGCCCGGGACAGCCAACACCGGGGAGCTGTTTTTT. It yields the protein CASRPGTANTGELFF.

The chain is built from TRBV20-1 and TRBJ2-5; TRBD2 aligns across 7 bases. CDR3 length: 14 residues. Germline CDR1 and CDR2: DFQATT and SNEGSKA (reference sequence). With V trimmed by 3 bases and J by 4 bases, 8 bases remained unmatched. CDR3 in amino acids: CSARDLAEGETQYF. The CDR3 region has the DNA TGCAGTGCTAGGGACCTAGCGGAGGGAGAGACCCAGTACTTC.

This clonotype occurred many times. The genes are TRBV28 and TRBJ2-1; TRBD1 is a possible D gene (5 bases). The CDR3 spans 15 residues. Trimming removed 3 bases at V and 7 bases at J, with 16 bases between. CDR1 and CDR2 (germline): MDHEN, SYDVKM. Here the CDR3 reads CASSLHRSSGNEQFF. In DNA form, the CDR3 reads TGTGCCAGCAGTTTGCACAGGAGTTCCGGGAATGAGCAGTTCTTC.